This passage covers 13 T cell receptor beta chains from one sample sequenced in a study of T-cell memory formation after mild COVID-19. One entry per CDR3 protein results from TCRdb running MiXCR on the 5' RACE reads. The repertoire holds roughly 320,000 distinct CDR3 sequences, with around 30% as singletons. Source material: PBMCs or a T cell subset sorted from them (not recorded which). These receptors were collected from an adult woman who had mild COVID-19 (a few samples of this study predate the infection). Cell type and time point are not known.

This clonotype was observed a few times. The CDR3: CSATPEGHYGYTF. The CDR3 nucleotides read TGCAGTGCCACACCCGAGGGACACTATGGCTACACCTTC. The chain couples TRBV20-1 to TRBJ1-2, with D maybe TRBD1 (5 bases). The CDR3 is made up of 13 amino acids. Germline V CDR1 and CDR2: DFQATT, SNEGSKA (reference sequence). The V end was cut by 6 bases, the J end by 3 bases, with 14 bases between.

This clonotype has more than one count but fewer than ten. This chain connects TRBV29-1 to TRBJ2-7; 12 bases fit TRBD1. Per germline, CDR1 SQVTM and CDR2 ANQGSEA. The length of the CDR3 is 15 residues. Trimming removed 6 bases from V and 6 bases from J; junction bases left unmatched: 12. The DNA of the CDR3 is TGCAGCGTCGTTTCACGAGGGGGACAGGGGGCCGAGCAGTACTTC. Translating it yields CSVVSRGGQGAEQYF.

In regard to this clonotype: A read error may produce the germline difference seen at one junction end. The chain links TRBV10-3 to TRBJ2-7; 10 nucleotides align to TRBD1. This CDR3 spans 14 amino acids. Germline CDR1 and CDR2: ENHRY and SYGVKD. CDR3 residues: CALSLDRGSYEQYF. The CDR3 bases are TGTGCCCTCAGCCTGGACAGGGGGTCCTACGAGCAGTACTTC.

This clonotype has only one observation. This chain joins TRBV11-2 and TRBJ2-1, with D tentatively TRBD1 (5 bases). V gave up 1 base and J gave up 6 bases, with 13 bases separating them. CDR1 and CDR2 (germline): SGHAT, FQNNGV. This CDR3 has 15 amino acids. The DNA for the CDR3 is TGTGCCAGCAGCTTAGGTCAAGGGGCGGCCAATGAGCAGTTCTTC. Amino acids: CASSLGQGAANEQFF.

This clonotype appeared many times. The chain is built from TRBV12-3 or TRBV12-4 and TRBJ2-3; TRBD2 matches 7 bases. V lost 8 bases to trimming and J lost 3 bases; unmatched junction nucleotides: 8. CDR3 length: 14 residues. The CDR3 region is CASSLLGGTDTQYF. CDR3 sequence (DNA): TGTGCCAGCTCCTTATTGGGGGGGACAGATACGCAGTATTTT.

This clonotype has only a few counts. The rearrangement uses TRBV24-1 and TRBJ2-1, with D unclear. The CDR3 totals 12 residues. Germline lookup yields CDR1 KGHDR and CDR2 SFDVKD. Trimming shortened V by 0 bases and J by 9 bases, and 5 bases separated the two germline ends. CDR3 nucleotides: TGTGCCACCAGTGATTTGCAGCGTGAGCAGTTCTTC. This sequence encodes CATSDLQREQFF.

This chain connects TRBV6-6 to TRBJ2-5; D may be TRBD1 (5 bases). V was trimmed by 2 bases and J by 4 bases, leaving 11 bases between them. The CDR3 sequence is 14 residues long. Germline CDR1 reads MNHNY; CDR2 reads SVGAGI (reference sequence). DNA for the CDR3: TGTGCCAGCAGTTACGTAGGGGTCCCAGAGACCCAGTACTTC. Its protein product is CASSYVGVPETQYF.

CDR3 sequence: CASRSPGQGPSSYEQYF. The CDR3 DNA is TGTGCCAGCAGGAGCCCGGGACAGGGGCCAAGCTCCTACGAGCAGTACTTC. The chain couples TRBV28 to TRBJ2-7; 10 nucleotides match TRBD1. The germline V gene encodes CDR1 MDHEN and CDR2 SYDVKM. The J segment lost 0 bases and the V segment lost 6 bases, leaving 11 bases of the junction unmatched. The CDR3 spans 17 residues.

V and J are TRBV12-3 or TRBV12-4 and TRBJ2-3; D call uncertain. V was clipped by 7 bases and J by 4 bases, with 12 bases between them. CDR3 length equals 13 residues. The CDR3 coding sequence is TGTGCCAGCAAAATTACGGGTTCAGATACGCAGTATTTT. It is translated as CASKITGSDTQYF.

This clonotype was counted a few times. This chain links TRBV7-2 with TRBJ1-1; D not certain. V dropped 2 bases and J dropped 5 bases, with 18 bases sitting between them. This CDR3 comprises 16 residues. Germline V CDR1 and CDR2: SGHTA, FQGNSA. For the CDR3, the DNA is TGTGCCAGCAGCTTATTTGATGTAGGGTTGGGGACTGAAGCTTTCTTT. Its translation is CASSLFDVGLGTEAFF.

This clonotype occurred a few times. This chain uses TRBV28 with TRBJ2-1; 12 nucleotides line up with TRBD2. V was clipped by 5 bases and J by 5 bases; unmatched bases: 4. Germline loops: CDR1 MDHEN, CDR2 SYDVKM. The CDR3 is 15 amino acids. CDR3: CASSPWTSGNNEQFF. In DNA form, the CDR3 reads TGTGCCAGCAGTCCTTGGACTAGCGGGAACAATGAGCAGTTCTTC. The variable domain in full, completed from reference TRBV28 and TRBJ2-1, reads DVKVTQSSRYLVKRTGEKVFLECVQDMDHENMFWYRQDPGLGLRLIYFSYDVKMKEKGDIPEGYSVSREKKERFSLILESASTNQTSMYLCASSPWTSGNNEQFFGPGTRLTVL.

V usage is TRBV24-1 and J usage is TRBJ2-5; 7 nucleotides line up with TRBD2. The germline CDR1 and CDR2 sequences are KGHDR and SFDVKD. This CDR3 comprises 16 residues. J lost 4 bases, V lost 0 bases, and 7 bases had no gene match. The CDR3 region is CATSDLSGSGGETQYF. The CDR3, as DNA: TGTGCCACCAGTGATTTGTCGGGGTCGGGAGGAGAGACCCAGTACTTC.

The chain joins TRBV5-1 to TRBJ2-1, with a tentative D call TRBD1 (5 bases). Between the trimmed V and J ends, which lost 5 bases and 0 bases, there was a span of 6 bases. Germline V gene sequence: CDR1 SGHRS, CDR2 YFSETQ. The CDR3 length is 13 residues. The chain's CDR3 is CASRQGSYNEQFF. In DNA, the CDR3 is TGCGCCAGCAGGCAGGGCTCCTACAATGAGCAGTTCTTC.